Presented here are 24 T cell receptor beta chains from one specimen sequenced in a study of CD8 T cells in ankylosing spondylitis. Findings and caveats of the study: Typical of ankylosing spondylitis blood, it appeared, was a TCR beta motif of fewer than ten highly homologous variants.

A single record per CDR3 protein comes from TCRdb applying MiXCR to the 5' RACE reads. Of about 500,000 distinct CDR3 sequences listed, roughly 13% were seen once; the top ten hold about 6.5%. These TCRs' antigens remain unknown. Source material: blood, either unsorted or a sorted T cell fraction (not recorded which). These receptors all stem from a male donor with ankylosing spondylitis.

This clonotype was picked up many times. The J gene is TRBJ2-5, the V gene TRBV5-1; possibly TRBD1 for D (5 bases). The CDR3 spans 16 residues. Looked up from germline, CDR1 is SGHRS and CDR2 is YFSETQ. V was shortened by 0 bases and J by 5 bases, with 17 bases between the two germline ends. In nucleotides, the CDR3 is TGCGCCAGCAGCTTGGCTCCCGCAGGGTTAGAGGAGACCCAGTACTTC. Protein product: CASSLAPAGLEETQYF. Together with reference TRBV5-1 and TRBJ2-5, the CDR3 gives the full variable domain: KAGVTQTPRYLIKTRGQQVTLSCSPISGHRSVSWYQQTPGQGLQFLFEYFSETQRNKGNFPGRFSGRQFSNSRSEMNVSTLELGDSALYLCASSLAPAGLEETQYFGPGTRLLVL.

This clonotype was seen more than once but under ten times. The chain combines TRBV4-2 with TRBJ2-2; 9 bases agree with TRBD2. CDR1 is LGHNA and CDR2 is YNFKEQ in the germline V gene. The CDR3 has 18 residues. Trimming took 3 bases from V and 4 from J; bases not matched to a gene: 12. The CDR3 sequence is CASSQRGLALRGTGELFF. In DNA form, the CDR3 reads TGTGCCAGCAGCCAGAGAGGACTAGCGCTCCGGGGCACCGGGGAGCTGTTTTTT.

This clonotype was detected only a few times. This chain links TRBV5-6 with TRBJ2-1; 12 positions agree with TRBD2. Trimming removed 2 bases from V and 9 bases from J; junction bases left unmatched: 9. Germline assignment: CDR1 SGHDT and CDR2 YYEEEE. CDR3 length: 16 amino acids. The CDR3 reads CASSLTQTSGSGEQFF. The CDR3 DNA follows: TGTGCCAGCAGCTTAACCCAGACTAGCGGGAGCGGTGAGCAGTTCTTC.

The chain uses TRBV12-3 or TRBV12-4 and TRBJ1-1; 7 positions agree with TRBD1. V shed 5 bases and J 11 bases; nucleotides not matched to a gene: 11. This CDR3 spans 13 amino acids. The DNA of the CDR3 is TGTGCCAGCAGTCCAGACAGGGCTTTTCCTGCTTTCTTT. Its translation is CASSPDRAFPAFF.

This clonotype was detected only a few times. Here the CDR3 DNA reads TGCAGTGCTATGACAGGGGAGACCCAGTACTTC. Its translation: CSAMTGETQYF. The V gene is TRBV20-1, the J gene TRBJ2-5; 7 bases agree with TRBD1. The germline V gene has CDR1 DFQATT and CDR2 SNEGSKA (reference sequence). V was pared by 4 bases and J by 5 bases, with 1 base of the junction left unmatched. The CDR3 extends over 11 amino acids.

The J gene is TRBJ2-1, the V gene TRBV29-1; possibly TRBD2 for D (7 bases). Germline CDR1 is SQVTM and CDR2 is ANQGSEA. Deletions cut 7 bases from V and 3 bases from J, with 10 bases between. CDR3 length: 12 amino acids. The CDR3 DNA is TGCAGCGCCGGGGGGCACTACAATGAGCAGTTCTTC. The encoded protein is CSAGGHYNEQFF.

The J gene is TRBJ1-6, the V gene TRBV20-1, with 7 bases fitting TRBD1. Germline CDR1 reads DFQATT; CDR2 reads SNEGSKA (reference sequence). The V gene end was trimmed by 6 bases and the J gene end by 4 bases; junction bases not matched to a gene: 6. The CDR3 has 14 residues. The DNA of the CDR3 is TGCAGTGCCCCCGGACAGGTTTATAATTCACCCCTCCACTTT. The encoded protein is CSAPGQVYNSPLHF.

With respect to this clonotype: A read error may be the cause here, since a much bigger clone is one base away. The genes are TRBV11-2 and TRBJ2-3; 9 nucleotides line up with TRBD2. CDR1 SGHAT and CDR2 FQNNGV come from the germline V gene. The CDR3 is made up of 15 amino acids. CDR3 nucleotide sequence: TGTGACAGCAGCTTAGCGGGAGCTCGGGCAGATACGCAGTATTTT. It translates to CDSSLAGARADTQYF.

The J gene is TRBJ2-3, the V gene TRBV19; D gene unclear. From germline, CDR1 is LNHDA and CDR2 SQIVND (reference sequence). V was pared by 0 bases and J by 1 base, with 8 bases between. The CDR3 is made up of 15 amino acids. Here the CDR3 DNA reads TGTGCCAGTAGTATAGAGCGGACCCGCACAGATACGCAGTATTTT. This translates into CASSIERTRTDTQYF.

The V and J genes are TRBV20-1 and TRBJ2-4; D is possibly TRBD1 or TRBD2 (6 bases each). The germline V gene has CDR1 DFQATT and CDR2 SNEGSKA (reference sequence). The CDR3 sequence is 14 residues long. The V end lost 0 bases, the J end lost 8 bases, and 14 bases lay between the germline ends. CDR3 protein: CSARDWGAKYIQYF. CDR3 in DNA: TGCAGTGCTAGAGACTGGGGGGCGAAGTACATTCAGTACTTC.

This clonotype was seen repeatedly, ten times or more. The chain has TRBV3-1 and TRBJ2-1; D is unclear. The length of the CDR3 is 12 residues. Germline CDR1 and CDR2: LGHDT and YNNKEL (reference sequence). V shed 6 bases and J shed 6 bases, with 9 bases lying between them. The CDR3 region has the DNA TGTGCCAGCAGTAGGATAGGCAATGAGCAGTTCTTC. This gives the protein CASSRIGNEQFF.

The chain has TRBV20-1 and TRBJ2-5; 8 bases match TRBD1. Germline V CDR1 and CDR2: DFQATT, SNEGSKA (reference sequence). This CDR3 is 13 amino acids long. CDR3 protein: CSVGDRIQETQYF. In DNA form, the CDR3 reads TGCAGCGTGGGGGACAGGATTCAAGAGACCCAGTACTTC.

The genes are TRBV24-1 and TRBJ1-2; maybe TRBD1 (5 bases). The CDR3 runs 14 residues. Between the trimmed V and J ends, which lost 4 bases and 2 bases, there was a span of 10 bases. Germline CDR1 and CDR2: KGHDR and SFDVKD. CDR3 region: CATSDLTANYGYTF. The CDR3 bases are TGTGCCACCAGTGACCTGACAGCCAACTATGGCTACACCTTC.

This clonotype has just a few counts. The chain combines TRBV5-1 with TRBJ1-3, with 7 positions matching TRBD1. There are 16 residues in the CDR3. V shed 2 bases and J 4 bases; nucleotides not matched to a gene: 9. Germline-derived CDR1 and CDR2 are SGHRS and YFSETQ. CDR3 sequence: CASSFDRVIGGNTIYF. DNA of the CDR3: TGCGCCAGCAGCTTCGACAGGGTAATCGGAGGAAACACCATATATTTT.

This clonotype was counted at least ten times. The chain has TRBV20-1 and TRBJ2-1; D might be TRBD1 (6 bases). This CDR3 comprises 14 residues. Trimming shortened V by 6 bases and J by 4 bases, and 16 bases separated the two germline ends. CDR1 is DFQATT and CDR2 is SNEGSKA in the germline V gene (reference sequence). CDR3 DNA sequence: TGCAGTGCCCACCACAGGGATTTGTACAATGAGCAGTTCTTC. Translated: CSAHHRDLYNEQFF.

This clonotype was seen a handful of times. The rearrangement joins TRBV2 to TRBJ2-7; TRBD2 is a possible D gene (5 bases). Trimming took off 9 bases at V and 3 bases at J, with 12 bases between the two ends. There are 12 residues in the CDR3. CDR1 is SNHLY, CDR2 FYNNEI, per germline. The CDR3 loop is CASGGLGYEQYV. Written as DNA, the CDR3 is TGTGCCAGTGGAGGATTAGGCTACGAGCAGTACGTC.

This clonotype came up a few times. The gene calls are TRBV7-2 and TRBJ1-2; D remains unclear. The germline V gene has CDR1 SGHTA and CDR2 FQGNSA. V dropped 2 bases and J dropped 6 bases, with 13 bases sitting between them. The length of the CDR3 is 14 residues. For the CDR3, the DNA is TGTGCCAGCAGCTTATCGGCAGGCTCAAATGGCTACACCTTC. Encoded protein: CASSLSAGSNGYTF.

This chain links TRBV12-3 or TRBV12-4 with TRBJ1-5; D might be TRBD1 (6 bases). V gave up 2 bases and J gave up 7 bases, with 15 bases separating them. The CDR3 spans 15 residues. CDR3 sequence: CASSLSAGVGQPQHF. In DNA form, the CDR3 reads TGTGCCAGCAGTTTATCGGCAGGGGTAGGGCAGCCCCAGCATTTT.

CDR3 sequence: CATRLAGDNEQFF. CDR3 nucleotide sequence: TGTGCCACCAGACTAGCGGGAGATAATGAGCAGTTCTTC. This sequence joins TRBV27 and TRBJ2-1; 12 bases are a match to TRBD2. CDR3 length equals 13 residues. Germline assignment: CDR1 MNHEY and CDR2 SMNVEV (reference sequence). The trim removed 10 bases at V and 7 bases at J, leaving 5 bases unmatched.

This rearrangement joins TRBV6-1 to TRBJ1-5, with D unclear. Trimming removed 6 bases from V and 1 base from J, with 10 bases in between. Germline V CDR1 and CDR2: MNHNS, SASEGT. This CDR3 is 14 amino acids long. The CDR3 loop is CASRGRWSNQPQHF. As DNA, the CDR3 is TGTGCCAGCAGGGGCAGGTGGAGCAATCAGCCCCAGCATTTT.

The genes are TRBV19 and TRBJ2-7; 7 nucleotides align to TRBD1. The V gene end was trimmed by 3 bases and the J gene end by 2 bases; junction bases not matched to a gene: 7. The germline gives CDR1 LNHDA, CDR2 SQIVND (reference sequence). The CDR3 has 15 amino acids. The CDR3 DNA sequence: TGTGCCAGTAGTATTTTACAGGGGACGGCCTACGAGCAGTACTTC. It codes for CASSILQGTAYEQYF.

This clonotype has just a few counts. This chain connects TRBV20-1 to TRBJ2-5; the D gene is possibly TRBD1 (5 bases). The germline V gene encodes CDR1 DFQATT and CDR2 SNEGSKA (reference sequence). The CDR3 length is 14 residues. V was shortened by 7 bases and J by 2 bases, with 17 bases between the two germline ends. In DNA form, the CDR3 reads TGCAGTGTCCGAGGACATCCACAGCAAGAGACCCAGTACTTC. Protein product: CSVRGHPQQETQYF.

There are a few counts of this clonotype. The gene calls are TRBV28 and TRBJ2-5; the D gene is possibly TRBD2 (6 bases). Looked up from germline, CDR1 is MDHEN and CDR2 is SYDVKM. The ends were cut back, 8 bases at V and 2 bases at J, with 12 bases in the middle. This CDR3 comprises 13 residues. CDR3 nucleotide sequence: TGTGCCAGCGGCGGGACTTATCAAGAGACCCAGTACTTC. Its protein product is CASGGTYQETQYF.

The table lists this clonotype with a few counts. J is TRBJ1-2 and V is TRBV24-1, with D hard to call. Per germline, CDR1 KGHDR and CDR2 SFDVKD. V was pared by 7 bases and J by 1 base, with 12 bases between. This CDR3 has 14 amino acids. In DNA, the CDR3 is TGTGCCACCAGCCCCCGGAACTTTAACTATGGCTACACCTTC. Protein: CATSPRNFNYGYTF.